This T cell receptor (beta chain) came from a study of T cell clonality in common variable immunodeficiency. Generated by immunoSEQ multiplex PCR, the TCRdb table keeps only in-frame clones and is missing some. The sample counts around 19,000 clones, none seen once; the ten largest own about 6.3%. There are a few counts of this clone. Its antigen is unidentified. Overall study results and limits: Repertoire-complication correlations in CVID were limited by patient heterogeneity. Reportedly, TCR beta sequences from common variable immunodeficiency showed fewer deletions and N-nucleotide insertions.

Patients had low serum IgG, IgA and/or IgM and specific antibody deficiency. CVID subjects were neither ill nor on immunomodulatory or immunosuppressive medication at sampling. Each donor provided roughly 5 to 8 ml of heparinized whole blood. This TCR was recovered from a human donor with common variable immunodeficiency. Sequences were obtained from peripheral blood mononuclear cells.

Incomplete CDR3 DNA: TGTGCCAGCAGCTTAGGCCGGGGTAACTATGGC. Translating gives CASSLGRGNYG. In full, the CDR3 reads CASSLGRGNYGYTF. The chain has TRBV7-9 and TRBJ1-2, with unresolved D. The read terminates 3 residues before the CDR3 end, so the remaining end is supplied by the germline J gene. Germline lookup yields CDR1 SEHNR and CDR2 FQNEAQ (reference sequence). Trimming took off 1 base at V and 1 base at J, with 7 bases between the two ends. This CDR3 has 14 residues.